The present T cell receptor (beta chain) was sequenced within a study of CD8 T cells in ankylosing spondylitis. This CDR3 region has 16 residues. Germline V gene sequence: CDR1 SGHDN, CDR2 FVKESK. The V and J ends lost 0 bases and 0 bases respectively, with 9 bases between them. From the 5' RACE reads, TCRdb called clonotypes with MiXCR, one entry per CDR3 protein. Altogether roughly 130,000 distinct CDR3 sequences are present, 7% to 10% being singletons, with the ten largest covering approximately 6.8%. The sequenced sample was synovial fluid, either unsorted or a sorted T cell fraction (not recorded which). The rearrangement joins TRBV14 to TRBJ1-3; D uncertain. The receptor's source is a male donor with ankylosing spondylitis. The CDR3 here is CASSQDSPTSGNTIYF. Written as DNA, the CDR3 is TGTGCCAGCAGCCAAGATTCCCCCACCTCTGGAAACACCATATATTTT.